This TCR beta chain is from a study of blood T cell repertoires in COVID-19. Study summary: Collection of acute and convalescent COVID-19 samples took place in the United States, Italy and Spain. Sources were T cells, B-cell-depleted T cells, or PBMCs; the material itself was cDNA or gDNA.

This CDR3 spans 18 amino acids. V was clipped by 5 bases and J by 2 bases; unmatched bases: 12. Germline V gives CDR1 SGHAT, CDR2 FQNNGV. In the original analysis: How many nucleated cells were present was estimated from reference gene primer amplification. Profiling relied on immunoSEQ multiplex PCR, and the TCRdb table lists in-frame clones only, not all of them. V, J and clone size are taken as reported in that table, and D and trimming were inferred from the DNA itself. This table holds 200,000 to 250,000 clones, around nine tenths found once. The V gene is TRBV11-2, the J gene TRBJ2-2; 9 nucleotides align to TRBD2. This receptor was obtained from a man aged 55-75 years with acute or convalescent COVID-19. Sequencing used peripheral blood. The CDR3 is CASSTHLIAGVNTGELFF. The CDR3 DNA follows: TGTGCCAGCAGCACCCACTTGATAGCGGGGGTTAACACCGGGGAGCTGTTTTTT.